This entry describes one T cell receptor beta chain. Produced via immunoSEQ multiplex PCR; TCRdb's table is partial and in-frame only. The data contain about 170,000 clones, 79% of them singletons. The record originates from a study of blood T cell repertoires in COVID-19. The age range of participants was 18 to 89 years, with residence in 20 to 25 US areas. Cohorts were based on clinical histories the participants reported. Trimming removed 2 bases from V and 6 bases from J; junction bases left unmatched: 4. CDR3 length: 15 amino acids. Germline CDR1 and CDR2: SGHNT and YENEEA. The sequenced material came from PBMCs or T cells enriched from blood (not recorded which). The V call is TRBV11-3, the J call TRBJ1-4; 9 nucleotides align to TRBD1. This TCR was recovered from a woman between 65 and 79 years old in a cohort exposed to, infected with or recovered from COVID-19 (not recorded which). The CDR3 bases are TGTGCCAGCAGCTTAACCGGGACAGGGTATGAAAAACTGTTTTTT. Residues: CASSLTGTGYEKLFF. Supplemented by reference TRBV11-3 and TRBJ1-4, the full variable domain reads EAGVVQSPRYKIIEKKQPVAFWCNPISGHNTLYWYLQNLGQGPELLIRYENEEAVDDSQLPKDRFSAERLKGVDSTLKIQPAELGDSAVYLCASSLTGTGYEKLFFGSGTQLSVL.